One T cell receptor (beta chain) is described in this entry. The CDR3 spans 13 residues. Trimming shortened V by 4 bases and J by 5 bases, and 11 bases separated the two germline ends. The germline gives CDR1 GTSNPN, CDR2 SVGIG (reference sequence). This sample is drawn from a study of blood T cell repertoires in COVID-19. Per the original data handling: Estimation of nucleated cell counts was performed using reference gene primer amplification. The data were produced by immunoSEQ multiplex PCR, yet TCRdb's version contains in-frame clones alone and is incomplete. The V and J calls and clone size were taken over from that table, and D and trimming were inferred from the DNA. The sample has 200,000 to 300,000 clones, approximately 87% seen once.

The sequence derives from a man aged 55-75 years with acute or convalescent COVID-19. This rearrangement joins TRBV30 to TRBJ1-4; D gene ambiguous. The material sequenced was peripheral blood. The CDR3 sequence is CAWKREGNEKLFF. CDR3 nucleotides: TGTGCCTGGAAGCGGGAAGGAAATGAAAAACTGTTTTTT.